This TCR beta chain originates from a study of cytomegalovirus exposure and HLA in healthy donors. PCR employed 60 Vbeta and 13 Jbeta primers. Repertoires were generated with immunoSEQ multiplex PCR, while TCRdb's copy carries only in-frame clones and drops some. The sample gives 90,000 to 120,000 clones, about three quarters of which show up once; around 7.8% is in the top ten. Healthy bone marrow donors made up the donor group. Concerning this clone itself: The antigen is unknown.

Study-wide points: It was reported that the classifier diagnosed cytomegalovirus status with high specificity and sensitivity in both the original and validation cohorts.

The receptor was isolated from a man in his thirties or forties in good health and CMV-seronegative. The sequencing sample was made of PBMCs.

The CDR3 here is CASSEALAGAKREYF. The CDR3 DNA reads TGTGCCAGCAGTGAAGCCCTAGCGGGGGCTAAAAGGGAGTACTTC. The V call is TRBV6-1, the J call TRBJ2-7; 10 bases align to TRBD2. The V gene's germline CDR1 is MNHNS and CDR2 SASEGT. Trimming removed 0 bases from V and 11 bases from J; junction bases left unmatched: 10. The CDR3 length is 15 residues.